A selection of T cell receptor beta chains follows, all from one sample in a study of blood T cell repertoires in COVID-19. TCRdb keeps only in-frame clones here, not all; method: immunoSEQ multiplex PCR. The sample contains around 150,000 clones, 80% of which appear only once. Sample: PBMCs or T cells enriched from blood (not recorded which). The receptor set was obtained from a woman in her sixties who had recovered from COVID-19. CDR3s leave out the opening cysteine and the closing phenylalanine or tryptophan.

>TRBV5-8|13
ASSLDRGRTGELF
>TRBV30|11
AWGAAPGSPLH
>TRBV5-1|12
ASSSTGQGLVAF
>TRBV28|15
ASSLTLGGGPQETQY
>TRBV11-3|11
ASSPDGYNEQF
>TRBV19|12
ASIIPGRYTEAF
>TRBV11-2|10
ASSHGTALPT
>TRBV6-1|11
ASLTQNSYEQY
>TRBV29-1|12
SVKGGNSYNEQF
>TRBV11-3|15
ASSPGAAGGSTDTQY
>TRBV18|13
ASSLPGQGVYEQY
>TRBV9|13
ASSPSTGGWETQY
>TRBV5-4|10
ASSLDGGGYT
>TRBV24-1|12
ATSPAGANYGYT
>TRBV15|10
ATSRTGGEQY
>TRBV21-1|14
ASSFGEEVLSQPQH
>TRBV6-5|11
ASREQGNTEAF
>TRBV5-6|14
ASSLEGQLSYNEQF
>TRBV4-1|12
ASSQDGAIYGYT
>TRBV7-8|13
ASSEWTGGSYEQY